Presented here are 26 T cell receptor beta chains from one specimen sequenced in a study of blood T cells in healthy people across ages. Using a J-beta primer mix together with a sample-barcoded 5' primer, a second PCR was run for about 6 to 12 cycles. One entry per CDR3 protein results from TCRdb running MiXCR on the 5' RACE reads. The table lists more than 550,000 distinct CDR3 sequences, 22% of them singletons, with roughly 22% in the top ten. What was sequenced was blood. These receptors were collected from a man in his 70s in good health.

This clonotype was seen ten or more times. V and J are TRBV20-1 and TRBJ1-1, with D possibly TRBD1 on 6 matching bases. The CDR3 totals 12 residues. From germline, CDR1 is DFQATT and CDR2 SNEGSKA (reference sequence). V was clipped by 6 bases and J by 4 bases, with 12 bases between them. For the CDR3, the DNA is TGCAGTGCCCCAGGGGTGAGCACTGAAGCTTTCTTT. Translated, it gives CSAPGVSTEAFF.

The V call is TRBV5-1, the J call TRBJ1-3; D not resolved. Germline V gene lookup returns CDR1 SGHRS and CDR2 YFSETQ. Deletions cut 1 base from V and 0 bases from J, with 14 bases between. This CDR3 is built from 17 residues. The CDR3 nucleotides are TGCGCCAGCAGCTTGTTAGGCGGATCGCTCTCTGGAAACACCATATATTTT. Its protein product is CASSLLGGSLSGNTIYF.

The chain uses TRBV2 and TRBJ2-3, with a possible D match to TRBD2 (5 bases). The V end was cut by 5 bases, the J end by 4 bases, with 10 bases between. The V gene's germline CDR1 is SNHLY and CDR2 FYNNEI. This CDR3 is built from 13 residues. CDR3 in amino acids: CASSRGWADTQYF. In DNA form, the CDR3 reads TGTGCCAGCAGTCGGGGTTGGGCAGATACGCAGTATTTT. Variable domain in full (rest from reference TRBV2 and TRBJ2-3): EPEVTQTPSHQVTQMGQEVILRCVPISNHLYFYWYRQILGQKVEFLVSFYNNEISEKSEIFDDQFSVERPDGSNFTLKIRSTKLEDSAMYFCASSRGWADTQYFGPGTRLTVL.

This clonotype was detected ten times or more. This sequence joins TRBV5-6 and TRBJ2-1; a weak D match, TRBD2 (6 bases). The CDR3 contains 16 residues. V was cut by 4 bases and J by 0 bases, with 14 bases left in between. CDR1 and CDR2 (germline): SGHDT, YYEEEE. For the CDR3, the DNA is TGTGCCAGCAGCCAATTTCGGGGGAGCTCCTACAATGAGCAGTTCTTC. Residues: CASSQFRGSSYNEQFF.

The DNA of the CDR3 is TGCGCCAGCAGCTTGGTATCAGGAGGTGGCACTGAAGCTTTCTTT. It translates to CASSLVSGGGTEAFF. The chain is built from TRBV5-1 and TRBJ1-1, with D hard to call. The CDR3 contains 15 residues. CDR1 SGHRS and CDR2 YFSETQ come from the germline V gene. Trimming stripped 0 bases from V and 4 bases from J, with 13 bases between.

This clonotype was observed many times. This sequence joins TRBV3-1 and TRBJ1-1, with D tentatively TRBD1 (5 bases). Trimming pared 3 bases from V and 3 bases from J, leaving 5 bases between. There are 12 residues in the CDR3. CDR1 is LGHDT, CDR2 YNNKEL, per germline (reference sequence). This CDR3 is CASSQGDTEAFF. In nucleotides, the CDR3 is TGTGCCAGCAGCCAGGGGGACACTGAAGCTTTCTTT.

This clonotype was counted a few times. V gene TRBV7-2 combines with J gene TRBJ2-3, with a possible D match to TRBD2 (5 bases). The CDR3 totals 13 residues. Germline V CDR1 and CDR2: SGHTA, FQGNSA. The ends were cut back, 9 bases at V and 1 base at J, with 11 bases in the middle. The CDR3: CASDVGGTDTQYF. The CDR3 DNA reads as TGTGCCAGTGACGTCGGGGGCACAGATACGCAGTATTTT.

The chain couples TRBV28 to TRBJ2-3; perhaps TRBD2 as D (6 bases). From germline, CDR1 is MDHEN and CDR2 SYDVKM. Trimming stripped 6 bases from V and 0 bases from J, with 19 bases between. The CDR3 is 17 amino acids. The CDR3 DNA reads TGTGCCAGCAGCTCAGGCCGGGGGTACGATAGCACAGATACGCAGTATTTT. Translating it yields CASSSGRGYDSTDTQYF.

This clonotype came up a few times. This rearrangement joins TRBV18 to TRBJ2-5; possibly TRBD1 for D (6 bases). CDR3 length: 15 residues. V was clipped by 3 bases and J by 3 bases, with 14 bases between them. CDR1 KGHSH and CDR2 LQKENI come from the germline V gene. The CDR3 DNA follows: TGTGCCAGCTCACCCAACGGACAGCGGAAAGAGACCCAGTACTTC. It specifies CASSPNGQRKETQYF.

The sample holds a few counts of this clonotype. This chain links TRBV10-3 with TRBJ1-1; D is perhaps TRBD1 (6 bases). This CDR3 has 12 amino acids. CDR1 is ENHRY, CDR2 SYGVKD, per germline. Deletions cut 7 bases from V and 6 bases from J, with 12 bases between. CDR3 sequence (DNA): TGTGCCATCAAGGGGGACGGCTCTGAAGCTTTCTTT. Amino acid sequence: CAIKGDGSEAFF.

The rearrangement joins TRBV20-1 to TRBJ1-4; D gene unclear. Trimming removed 3 bases at V and 0 bases at J, with 14 bases between. CDR3 size: 16 residues. The germline gives CDR1 DFQATT, CDR2 SNEGSKA (reference sequence). This CDR3 reads CSASGGVTATNEKLFF. CDR3 DNA sequence: TGCAGTGCTAGCGGTGGGGTTACCGCAACTAATGAAAAACTGTTTTTT.

The rearrangement links TRBV28 to TRBJ2-7, with TRBD2 matching over 8 bases. The CDR3 totals 15 residues. The germline CDR1 and CDR2 sequences are MDHEN and SYDVKM. Losses at the gene ends were 6 bases for V and 0 bases for J; bases not matched to a gene: 7. CDR3 in DNA: TGTGCCAGCAGGCTCAGACTAGCGAACTCCTACGAGCAGTACTTC. This codes for CASRLRLANSYEQYF.

This clonotype was seen repeatedly, ten times or more. V gene TRBV4-1 combines with J gene TRBJ1-2, with D maybe TRBD1 (5 bases). The CDR3 extends over 15 amino acids. Trimming left V 4 bases short and J 0 bases short, with 12 bases between. Germline V CDR1 and CDR2: MGHRA, YSYEKL. CDR3 protein: CASSPGTGPNYGYTF. In DNA form, the CDR3 reads TGCGCCAGCAGCCCAGGGACGGGACCTAACTATGGCTACACCTTC.

V gene TRBV4-1 combines with J gene TRBJ2-7; D is perhaps TRBD1 or TRBD2 (5 bases each). This CDR3 is built from 16 residues. Trimming removed 3 bases from V and 2 bases from J, with 17 bases in between. Germline V gene lookup returns CDR1 MGHRA and CDR2 YSYEKL. CDR3 nucleotides: TGCGCCAGCAGCCACCCGGGGAAACAGGATACCTACGAGCAGTACTTC. Amino acid sequence: CASSHPGKQDTYEQYF.

This clonotype was recorded at least ten times. The genes are TRBV10-3 and TRBJ1-5; 7 bases agree with TRBD1. V was pared by 2 bases and J by 0 bases, with 1 base of the junction left unmatched. This CDR3 has 15 amino acids. Germline assignment: CDR1 ENHRY and CDR2 SYGVKD. CDR3 amino acids: CAISEGQDSNQPQHF. The DNA of the CDR3 is TGTGCCATCAGTGAGGGACAGGATAGCAATCAGCCCCAGCATTTT.

The sample holds a few counts of this clonotype. This chain links TRBV28 with TRBJ2-5; unclear D gene. Germline lookup yields CDR1 MDHEN and CDR2 SYDVKM. The CDR3 covers 15 residues. Trimming stripped 5 bases from V and 5 bases from J, with 18 bases between. DNA of the CDR3: TGTGCCAGCAGTAGTCAGGACGGAGTGGTGGAGACCCAGTACTTC. Its translation is CASSSQDGVVETQYF.

This clonotype was recorded many times. The V call is TRBV20-1, the J call TRBJ1-2, with D unclear. The CDR3 runs 11 residues. The V gene's germline CDR1 is DFQATT and CDR2 SNEGSKA (reference sequence). The CDR3 DNA reads as TGCGCAGTGCTAGAAAGCTATGGCTACACCTTC. It specifies CAVLESYGYTF.

This chain joins TRBV10-3 and TRBJ2-7, with a possible D match to TRBD2 (5 bases). The CDR3 consists of 12 residues. Trimming took 6 bases from V and 6 from J, leaving 12 bases between them. Germline V gene data show CDR1 as ENHRY and CDR2 as SYGVKD. The chain's CDR3 is CAISEARGEQYV. The CDR3 bases are TGTGCCATCAGCGAGGCCCGGGGCGAGCAGTACGTC.

This clonotype came up a few times. The V gene is TRBV3-1, the J gene TRBJ2-3; 8 bases agree with TRBD2. Trimming removed 3 bases from V and 4 bases from J; junction bases left unmatched: 3. The CDR3 contains 14 residues. Germline CDR1 is LGHDT and CDR2 is YNNKEL (reference sequence). The CDR3 DNA is TGTGCCAGCAGCCATCGGGAGGGAGCAGATACGCAGTATTTT. It is translated as CASSHREGADTQYF.

This clonotype showed up just a few times. V usage is TRBV5-6 and J usage is TRBJ2-1; D is perhaps TRBD1 (5 bases). Germline-derived CDR1 and CDR2 are SGHDT and YYEEEE. V gave up 1 base and J gave up 4 bases, with 9 bases separating them. The CDR3 loop spans 14 amino acids. CDR3 protein: CASSLRAGYNEQFF. CDR3 bases: TGTGCCAGCAGCTTGCGGGCAGGGTACAATGAGCAGTTCTTC.

CDR3 sequence reads: CASSLWGSAETQYF. The CDR3 DNA follows: TGTGCCAGCAGTTTATGGGGTTCCGCAGAGACCCAGTACTTC. This rearrangement joins TRBV28 to TRBJ2-5; D gene ambiguous. CDR3 size: 14 residues. The V end lost 0 bases, the J end lost 4 bases, and 9 bases lay between the germline ends. Per germline, CDR1 MDHEN and CDR2 SYDVKM.

The V call is TRBV19, the J call TRBJ1-4; TRBD1 might be the D (6 bases). The CDR3 runs to 15 residues. Deletions cut 3 bases from V and 3 bases from J, with 11 bases between. The germline gives CDR1 LNHDA, CDR2 SQIVND (reference sequence). The CDR3 spells CASSMSWGPNEKLFF. The CDR3 region has the DNA TGTGCCAGTAGTATGAGTTGGGGGCCTAATGAAAAACTGTTTTTT.

This chain connects TRBV7-8 to TRBJ1-2, with a possible D match to TRBD1 (6 bases). The CDR3 contains 15 residues. V was shortened by 7 bases and J by 4 bases, with 19 bases between the two germline ends. From germline, CDR1 is SGHVS and CDR2 FQNEAQ. CDR3 region: CASTERGVSSYGYTF. The CDR3 DNA reads as TGTGCCAGCACCGAGAGGGGGGTCAGCTCCTATGGCTACACCTTC.

In its sample, this clonotype was seen many times. The J gene is TRBJ2-7, the V gene TRBV5-1; 7 bases are a match to TRBD1. V lost 2 bases and J lost 4; bases outside the gene matches: 3. Looked up from germline, CDR1 is SGHRS and CDR2 is YFSETQ. CDR3 length: 13 residues. The CDR3 loop reads CASSLVTGYEQYF. CDR3 nucleotide sequence: TGCGCCAGCAGCTTAGTGACAGGGTACGAGCAGTACTTC.

This chain uses TRBV5-1 with TRBJ2-7; TRBD2 might be the D (5 bases). The CDR3 totals 16 residues. Trimming removed 4 bases from V and 4 bases from J, with 21 bases in between. Looked up from germline, CDR1 is SGHRS and CDR2 is YFSETQ. Here the CDR3 reads CASSPDPPRSGYEQYV. CDR3 bases: TGCGCCAGCAGCCCGGATCCCCCGAGGTCGGGGTACGAGCAGTACGTC.

This clonotype was counted a few times. The J gene is TRBJ2-1, the V gene TRBV20-1; 8 bases are shared with TRBD2. The better agreement between TRBJ2-7 and the DNA end casts doubt on the J call. CDR3 length: 13 residues. The germline CDR1 and CDR2 sequences are DFQATT and SNEGSKA (reference sequence). In nucleotides, the CDR3 is TGCAGTGCCAGGGAAGCGGGGGTATACGAGCAGTACTTC. It is translated as CSAREAGVYEQYF.